A single sample gave rise to the 19 T cell receptor beta chains below, sequenced in a study of cytomegalovirus exposure and HLA in healthy donors. 60 Vbeta and 13 Jbeta primers were used in PCR. This table comes from immunoSEQ multiplex PCR, and its TCRdb copy is limited to in-frame clones, with some not included. This table holds a few hundred thousand clones, about 77% found once. Specimen: PBMCs. All receptors derive from a woman in her thirties in good health and CMV-seronegative.

Notes on this clone: Other DNA variants within this sample encode the same CDR3. The rearrangement joins TRBV7-9 to TRBJ2-7; unclear D gene. The germline V gene encodes CDR1 SEHNR and CDR2 FQNEAQ (reference sequence). The CDR3 covers 14 residues. Deletions cut 1 base from V and 3 bases from J, with 10 bases between. CDR3 protein: CASSLVSENYEQYF. CDR3 bases: TGTGCCAGCAGCTTAGTATCAGAAAACTACGAGCAGTACTTC.

The chain uses TRBV6-1 and TRBJ1-4; no clear D. V lost 3 bases to trimming and J lost 8 bases, with 7 bases between them. The length of the CDR3 is 12 residues. Germline assignment: CDR1 MNHNS and CDR2 SASEGT. This CDR3 is CASSDSSEKLFF. The CDR3 DNA reads TGTGCCAGCAGTGACAGTTCAGAAAAACTGTTTTTT.

In its sample, this clone was seen a few times. The rearrangement links TRBV7-9 to TRBJ1-2; D possibly corresponds to TRBD1 (5 bases). Per germline, CDR1 SEHNR and CDR2 FQNEAQ (reference sequence). V was cut by 1 base and J by 8 bases, with 17 bases left in between. The CDR3 length is 15 residues. CDR3 amino acids: CASSLVSSRGGGYTF. In nucleotides, the CDR3 is TGTGCCAGCAGCTTAGTTAGCAGTAGGGGAGGCGGCTACACCTTC.

The chain combines TRBV18 with TRBJ1-4; D remains unclear. Trimming left V 2 bases short and J 0 bases short, with 10 bases between. In germline, CDR1 is KGHSH, CDR2 LQKENI. CDR3 length: 16 amino acids. The CDR3 is CASSPTTGTTNEKLFF. The CDR3 region has the DNA TGTGCCAGCTCACCAACAACGGGGACAACTAATGAAAAACTGTTTTTT.

The genes are TRBV4-1 and TRBJ1-2; 8 bases match TRBD1. The CDR3 has 13 residues. Trimming removed 10 bases from V and 2 bases from J; junction bases left unmatched: 6. The germline V gene has CDR1 MGHRA and CDR2 YSYEKL. The CDR3 here is CATGQGTNYGYTF. The CDR3 DNA sequence: TGCGCCACCGGACAGGGCACAAACTATGGCTACACCTTC.

The CDR3 reads CASGDRGNYEQYF. CDR3 nucleotide sequence: TGTGCCAGCGGGGACAGGGGCAACTACGAGCAGTACTTC. The rearrangement links TRBV28 to TRBJ2-7; TRBD1 agrees at 10 bases. From germline, CDR1 is MDHEN and CDR2 SYDVKM. V lost 8 bases to trimming and J lost 3 bases; unmatched junction nucleotides: 4. The CDR3 sequence is 13 residues long.

J is TRBJ2-1 and V is TRBV7-9, with 10 bases fitting TRBD1. With V trimmed by 5 bases and J by 2 bases, 9 bases remained unmatched. The CDR3 runs to 17 residues. CDR1 is SEHNR and CDR2 is FQNEAQ in the germline V gene (reference sequence). The CDR3 is CASSGPRDRGPYNEQFF. CDR3 in DNA: TGTGCCAGCAGCGGCCCCCGGGACAGGGGCCCCTACAATGAGCAGTTCTTC.

V and J are TRBV7-8 and TRBJ2-7, with 9 nucleotides matching TRBD2. Germline V gene lookup returns CDR1 SGHVS and CDR2 FQNEAQ. The CDR3 contains 12 residues. Trimming took 9 bases from V and 3 from J; bases not matched to a gene: 3. In nucleotides, the CDR3 is TGTGCCAGTCGGACTAGCGACTACGAGCAGTACTTC. Translating it yields CASRTSDYEQYF. Supplemented by reference TRBV7-8 and TRBJ2-7, the full variable domain reads GAGVSQSPRYKVAKRGQDVALRCDPISGHVSLFWYQQALGQGPEFLTYFQNEAQLDKSGLPSDRFFAERPEGSVSTLKIQRTQQEDSAVYLCASRTSDYEQYFGPGTRLTVT.

For this clone: This sample also contains other DNA sequences that code for the same CDR3. The rearrangement joins TRBV6-5 to TRBJ1-1, with D unresolved. The ends were cut back, 2 bases at V and 1 base at J, with 8 bases in the middle. CDR3 size: 14 residues. Per the germline V gene, CDR1 is MNHEY and CDR2 is SVGAGI. CDR3 DNA: TGTGCCAGCAGTTACGAGGGAGCGAACACTGAAGCTTTCTTT. Translation gives CASSYEGANTEAFF.

This sequence joins TRBV9 and TRBJ2-7, with 10 bases that match TRBD2. J was trimmed by 6 bases and V by 0 bases; bases with no gene match: 6. There are 15 residues in the CDR3. The V gene's germline CDR1 is SGDLS and CDR2 YYNGEE. The DNA of the CDR3 is TGTGCCAGCAGCGTAGGCGATAGCGGGGGGTCCGAGCAGTACTTC. Protein product: CASSVGDSGGSEQYF.

The V gene is TRBV4-1, the J gene TRBJ1-1; unclear D gene. V shed 0 bases and J shed 3 bases, with 8 bases lying between them. This CDR3 comprises 14 residues. CDR1 is MGHRA, CDR2 YSYEKL, per germline. Here the CDR3 reads CASSQDLSDTEAFF. The CDR3 bases are TGCGCCAGCAGCCAAGATCTATCCGACACTGAAGCTTTCTTT.

The sample holds a few counts of this clone. The V and J genes are TRBV19 and TRBJ2-1, with no clear D. Trimming cost V 5 bases and J 4 bases, with 21 bases left between them. CDR3 length: 17 residues. CDR1 is LNHDA and CDR2 is SQIVND in the germline V gene (reference sequence). The CDR3 protein is CASSPPLSLVRYNEQFF. The CDR3 region has the DNA TGTGCCAGTAGTCCCCCCCTATCGCTAGTTCGGTACAATGAGCAGTTCTTC.

Details on this clone: The junction departs from the called germline gene at one end, perhaps through a read error. The J gene is TRBJ1-1, the V gene TRBV27; perhaps TRBD1 as D (6 bases). The CDR3 has 15 amino acids. CDR1 is MNHEY, CDR2 SMNVEV, per germline (reference sequence). The CDR3 DNA reads TGTGCCAGCAGTCTATCCACAGGGCTGAACACTGAAGCTTTCTTT. Protein product: CASSLSTGLNTEAFF.

This clone was counted a few times. The CDR3 DNA reads TGTGCCAGTAGTATACACAGGGAGGGGAGCAATCAGCCCCAGCATTTT. Its protein product is CASSIHREGSNQPQHF. The chain carries TRBV19 and TRBJ1-5, with D tentatively TRBD1 (6 bases). CDR1 is LNHDA and CDR2 is SQIVND in the germline V gene (reference sequence). CDR3 length: 16 residues. V was shortened by 2 bases and J by 1 base, with 12 bases between the two germline ends.

V is TRBV18 and J is TRBJ2-2; D might be TRBD2 (5 bases). The germline V and J ends were trimmed by 5 bases and 7 bases, with 20 bases remaining between them. Germline V gives CDR1 KGHSH, CDR2 LQKENI. The CDR3 is made up of 16 amino acids. The CDR3 region is CASSAFFYSVGGELFF. In DNA form, the CDR3 reads TGTGCCAGCTCAGCCTTTTTTTATAGCGTTGGCGGGGAGCTGTTTTTT.

On this clone: Germline is not matched at one junction end, which may reflect a read error. This rearrangement joins TRBV6-1 to TRBJ1-2, with a weak D call TRBD1 (6 bases). The CDR3 consists of 14 residues. CDR1 and CDR2 (germline): MNHNS, SASEGT. The CDR3 is CASSEGWGLHGYPF. In DNA form, the CDR3 reads TGTGCCAGCAGTGAAGGATGGGGGCTGCATGGCTACCCCTTC.

The J gene is TRBJ2-2, the V gene TRBV12-5; possible D gene TRBD1, 5 bases. V was shortened by 2 bases and J by 2 bases, with 9 bases between the two germline ends. The CDR3 is made up of 15 amino acids. The V gene's germline CDR1 is LGHNT and CDR2 FRNRAP. DNA of the CDR3: TGTGCTAGTGGTTTGCAGGGAACTAACACCGGGGAGCTGTTTTTT. Translation: CASGLQGTNTGELFF.

The chain uses TRBV5-4 and TRBJ1-5, with 7 bases fitting TRBD1. In germline, CDR1 is SGHNT, CDR2 YYREEE (reference sequence). The CDR3 loop spans 14 amino acids. Trimming at V came to 0 bases and at J to 6 bases, leaving 3 bases not matched to a gene. The CDR3 loop reads CASSLEGAGQPQHF. The CDR3 DNA reads TGTGCCAGCAGCTTGGAGGGGGCCGGTCAGCCCCAGCATTTT.

V is TRBV2 and J is TRBJ2-1; D possibly corresponds to TRBD2 (6 bases). This CDR3 contains 16 residues. V was pared by 5 bases and J by 4 bases, with 18 bases between. Germline CDR1 SNHLY, CDR2 FYNNEI. The CDR3 nucleotides read TGTGCCAGCAGTCGGAGTGGGATAGCGGCTTACAATGAGCAGTTCTTC. Translation: CASSRSGIAAYNEQFF.